A single sample gave rise to the 32 T cell receptor beta chains below, sequenced in a study of blood T cells in healthy people across ages. PCR was performed a second time for roughly 7 to 12 cycles using a sample-barcoded 5' primer and a J-beta primer mix. TCRdb re-derived calls from the 5' RACE reads in MiXCR, one entry per CDR3 protein. The sample has just under 900,000 distinct CDR3 sequences, about 30% seen once; the top ten hold 15% to 20%. Input material: blood. All receptors derive from a woman of 80 years or more in good health.

The rearrangement uses TRBV18 and TRBJ2-5, with 8 positions matching TRBD1. The CDR3 contains 13 residues. Looked up from germline, CDR1 is KGHSH and CDR2 is LQKENI. Written as DNA, the CDR3 is TGTACAAGCTCGTCGGGACAGGAAGAGACCCAGTACTTC. It specifies CTSSSGQEETQYF.

This clonotype has a single count. The chain couples TRBV5-1 to TRBJ2-2, with D possibly being TRBD1 (6 bases). The ends were cut back, 3 bases at V and 1 base at J, with 7 bases in the middle. CDR1 SGHRS and CDR2 YFSETQ come from the germline V gene. The CDR3 has 14 residues. In DNA form, the CDR3 reads TGCGCCAGCAGCTGGACAGTGAACACCGGGGAGCTGTTTTTT. Translation: CASSWTVNTGELFF.

The chain joins TRBV10-3 to TRBJ1-5, with D unresolved. V was trimmed by 4 bases and J by 3 bases, leaving 10 bases between them. The CDR3 totals 14 residues. Germline V CDR1 and CDR2: ENHRY, SYGVKD. CDR3 bases: TGTGCCATCAGTGTTGCGGGGAACAATCAGCCCCAGCATTTT. It yields the protein CAISVAGNNQPQHF.

A note on this clonotype: A much larger clone lies a single base off, so this may be a read error. V is TRBV29-1 and J is TRBJ2-3; D unresolved. Germline V gene data show CDR1 as SQVTM and CDR2 as ANQGSEA. CDR3 length: 15 amino acids. The ends were cut back, 7 bases at V and 0 bases at J, with 17 bases in the middle. CDR3 residues: CSGLVGIASTDTQYF. The CDR3 DNA is TGCAGCGGGTTAGTGGGGATCGCTAGCACAGATACGCAGTATTTT.

The chain is built from TRBV3-1 and TRBJ1-4, with D maybe TRBD1 (5 bases). This CDR3 is 15 amino acids long. The germline V gene has CDR1 LGHDT and CDR2 YNNKEL (reference sequence). Trimming took off 2 bases at V and 8 bases at J, with 15 bases between the two ends. CDR3 amino acids: CASSQTGTQSEKLFF. In DNA form, the CDR3 reads TGTGCCAGCAGCCAAACCGGGACCCAAAGCGAAAAACTGTTTTTT.

In its sample, this clonotype was seen a few times. The V gene is TRBV20-1, the J gene TRBJ1-4; TRBD1 matches at 7 bases. V shed 3 bases, J shed 4 bases, and the junction held 8 bases outside the gene matches. Germline CDR1 is DFQATT and CDR2 is SNEGSKA (reference sequence). This CDR3 spans 15 amino acids. CDR3 DNA: TGCAGTGCTAGGGAAGCGGGACAGATTAATGAAAAACTGTTTTTT. Amino acids: CSAREAGQINEKLFF.

As regards this clonotype: A much larger clone is a single base away; this may be a read error. The V and J genes are TRBV7-9 and TRBJ2-5; D is unresolved. Near its end, the DNA agrees better with TRBJ2-7, so the J call may be wrong. The CDR3 runs 13 residues. Germline V lookup: CDR1 SEHNR, CDR2 FQNEAQ (reference sequence). This CDR3 reads CASSLVKGGEQYF. The CDR3 region has the DNA TGTGCCAGCAGCTTAGTAAAGGGCGGCGAGCAGTACTTC.

This clonotype was picked up a small number of times. A read error is possible here, since a much larger clone lies one base away. For the CDR3, the DNA is TGTGCCACCAGTGATCGGAGGCCGAATGAGCAGTACTTC. It encodes CATSDRRPNEQYF. The chain is built from TRBV24-1 and TRBJ2-1, with TRBD2 as a possible D gene (5 bases). The J call is doubtful: the DNA matches TRBJ2-7 better. The length of the CDR3 is 13 residues. The germline gives CDR1 KGHDR, CDR2 SFDVKD.

This chain joins TRBV4-3 and TRBJ2-2, with D unresolved. CDR1 LGHNA and CDR2 YSLEER come from the germline V gene. Trimming shortened V by 4 bases and J by 6 bases, and 12 bases separated the two germline ends. CDR3 length: 14 residues. CDR3 bases: TGCGCCAGCAGCCTAGGACCTAATGCCGGGGAGCTGTTTTTT. This gives the protein CASSLGPNAGELFF.

For this clonotype: A much larger clone lies one base from this, so it may be a read error. The J gene is TRBJ1-6, the V gene TRBV7-2, with 11 bases that match TRBD1. The CDR3 spans 17 residues. In germline, CDR1 is SGHTA, CDR2 FQGNSA. V lost 2 bases, J lost 10 bases, and 10 bases stayed unmatched. The CDR3 loop is CASSLLGTGGDWSPLHF. As DNA, the CDR3 is TGTGCCAGCAGCTTATTAGGGACAGGGGGGGATTGGTCACCCCTCCACTTT. Filled out from reference TRBV7-2 and TRBJ1-6, the complete variable domain reads GAGVSQSPSNKVTEKGKDVELRCDPISGHTALYWYRQSLGQGLEFLIYFQGNSAPDKSGLPSDRFSAERTGGSVSTLTIQRTQQEDSAVYLCASSLLGTGGDWSPLHFGNGTRLTVT.

The gene calls are TRBV6-5 and TRBJ1-3, with D hard to call. CDR1 and CDR2 from the germline V gene are MNHEY and SVGAGI. There are 17 residues in the CDR3. The V end lost 0 bases, the J end lost 3 bases, and 15 bases lay between the germline ends. Here the CDR3 DNA reads TGTGCCAGCAGTTACTCGGCGCAGGTCCCCAATGGAAACACCATATATTTT. This encodes CASSYSAQVPNGNTIYF.

This clonotype was found many times. For the CDR3, the DNA is TGTGCCAGCTCGCCAACTAGCGGGGGGGCGTACGAGCAGTACTTC. Its protein is CASSPTSGGAYEQYF. The chain joins TRBV18 to TRBJ2-7, with TRBD2 identical over 13 bases. The CDR3 is 15 amino acids. The V gene end was trimmed by 6 bases and the J gene end by 4 bases; junction bases not matched to a gene: 6. Germline-derived CDR1 and CDR2 are KGHSH and LQKENI.

The chain is built from TRBV3-1 and TRBJ1-1, with D possibly TRBD1 on 6 matching bases. The CDR3 spans 12 residues. Trimming stripped 4 bases from V and 9 bases from J, with 12 bases between. Germline CDR1 is LGHDT and CDR2 is YNNKEL (reference sequence). CDR3 in DNA: TGTGCCAGCAGCCGAGGGGGGGAGAAAGCTTTCTTT. This gives the protein CASSRGGEKAFF.

This clonotype has at least ten counts. This sequence joins TRBV7-9 and TRBJ2-1; 9 bases are shared with TRBD1. Unmatched junction bases numbered 4, after V lost 5 bases and J lost 2 bases. Germline V gene lookup returns CDR1 SEHNR and CDR2 FQNEAQ (reference sequence). The CDR3 covers 15 residues. The CDR3 DNA is TGTGCCAGCAGCCCGGACAGGGGCACCTACAATGAGCAGTTCTTC. It codes for CASSPDRGTYNEQFF.

This clonotype has ten or more counts. CDR3 amino acids: CASSRTGQQSYEQYF. In DNA, the CDR3 is TGTGCCAGCAGCAGAACGGGACAGCAGTCCTACGAGCAGTACTTC. This rearrangement joins TRBV9 to TRBJ2-7, with 7 bases identical to TRBD1. Per germline, CDR1 SGDLS and CDR2 YYNGEE. V was pared by 4 bases and J by 1 base, with 8 bases of the junction left unmatched. The CDR3 is 15 amino acids.

This clonotype was observed at least ten times. The chain uses TRBV10-3 and TRBJ1-2, with no clear D. V gave up 6 bases and J gave up 3 bases, with 20 bases separating them. Germline loops: CDR1 ENHRY, CDR2 SYGVKD. CDR3 length: 16 amino acids. In DNA, the CDR3 is TGTGCCATCAGCTCATCCTCCTCCCAGGAATACTATGGCTACACCTTC. Translating gives CAISSSSSQEYYGYTF.

The chain links TRBV4-1 to TRBJ1-2; possibly TRBD1 for D (5 bases). The CDR3 loop spans 14 amino acids. V lost 5 bases and J lost 2, with 12 bases in between. Germline values: CDR1 MGHRA, CDR2 YSYEKL. CDR3 nucleotides: TGCGCCAGCAGCATACACGGGGCGAACTATGGCTACACCTTC. Translation: CASSIHGANYGYTF.

The J gene is TRBJ1-1, the V gene TRBV25-1; perhaps TRBD1 as D (6 bases). There are 12 residues in the CDR3. Germline values: CDR1 MGHDK, CDR2 SYGVNS. V was shortened by 4 bases and J by 5 bases, with 8 bases between the two germline ends. CDR3 loop: CASSGQVTEAFF. The CDR3 coding sequence is TGTGCCAGCAGTGGACAGGTGACTGAAGCTTTCTTT.

This clonotype was detected once. A much more abundant neighbour one base away suggests this may be a read error. This chain uses TRBV7-8 with TRBJ1-6; 8 bases are shared with TRBD1. Germline CDR1 reads SGHVS; CDR2 reads FQNEAQ. This CDR3 spans 16 amino acids. CDR3 sequence reads: CAGSLVGTGVNSPLHF. In DNA form, the CDR3 reads TGTGCCGGCAGCTTAGTGGGGACAGGAGTTAATTCACCCCTCCACTTT.

This clonotype was observed at least ten times. J is TRBJ2-6 and V is TRBV27, with unresolved D. The CDR3 consists of 13 residues. The germline V and J ends were trimmed by 8 bases and 3 bases, with 8 bases remaining between them. Germline CDR1 reads MNHEY; CDR2 reads SMNVEV (reference sequence). The DNA of the CDR3 is TGTGCCAGCCGAATTGATGGGGCCAACGTCCTGACTTTC. This codes for CASRIDGANVLTF.

Many counts were recorded for this clonotype. The chain has TRBV25-1 and TRBJ2-5, with a tentative D call TRBD2 (6 bases). V was cut by 3 bases and J by 2 bases, with 10 bases left in between. Germline V gives CDR1 MGHDK, CDR2 SYGVNS. The CDR3 consists of 14 residues. The CDR3 sequence is CASSDPRGQETQYF. The CDR3 region has the DNA TGTGCCAGCAGTGATCCCCGGGGGCAAGAGACCCAGTACTTC.

In its sample, this clonotype was seen many times. CDR3 DNA sequence: TGTGCCAGCAGCGTACGGGCTGGGGGGCTCCTCTCTGGGGCCAACGTCCTGACTTTC. Protein product: CASSVRAGGLLSGANVLTF. This rearrangement joins TRBV9 to TRBJ2-6, with D possibly called TRBD1 or TRBD2 (6 bases each). This CDR3 spans 19 amino acids. V was shortened by 1 base and J by 0 bases, with 17 bases between the two germline ends. Germline lookup yields CDR1 SGDLS and CDR2 YYNGEE.

The V gene is TRBV6-1, the J gene TRBJ2-7; maybe TRBD2 (5 bases). V lost 0 bases and J 7 bases, leaving 10 bases between the germline ends. CDR3 size: 13 residues. Germline lookup yields CDR1 MNHNS and CDR2 SASEGT. In DNA form, the CDR3 reads TGTGCCAGCAGTGAAGCAGGCTCGGGAGAGCAGTACTTC. Protein product: CASSEAGSGEQYF.

This clonotype was counted between two and nine times. The rearrangement joins TRBV13 to TRBJ2-1; D perhaps matches TRBD2 (6 bases). This CDR3 comprises 17 residues. V was clipped by 5 bases and J by 2 bases, with 19 bases between them. Germline V CDR1 and CDR2: PRHDT, FYEKMQ (reference sequence). The CDR3 coding sequence is TGTGCCAGCAGCCCACCTAAATTTAGCGGTCCCTACAATGAGCAGTTCTTC. The encoded protein is CASSPPKFSGPYNEQFF. The whole variable domain, filled in from reference TRBV13 and TRBJ2-1, reads AAGVIQSPRHLIKEKRETATLKCYPIPRHDTVYWYQQGPGQDPQFLISFYEKMQSDKGSIPDRFSAQQFSDYHSELNMSSLELGDSALYFCASSPPKFSGPYNEQFFGPGTRLTVL.

This clonotype was observed a few times. This sequence joins TRBV30 and TRBJ2-7, with D unclear. The DNA end lines up better with TRBJ2-5; the J call may be wrong. CDR3 length: 10 residues. CDR1 is GTSNPN and CDR2 is SVGIG in the germline V gene (reference sequence). The DNA for the CDR3 is TGTGCCTGGAGTTGGGAGACCCAGTACTTC. This encodes CAWSWETQYF.

This clonotype appeared a few times. V gene TRBV4-3 combines with J gene TRBJ2-3; D may be TRBD2 (6 bases). Looked up from germline, CDR1 is LGHNA and CDR2 is YSLEER. CDR3 length equals 16 residues. Trimming took 0 bases from V and 4 from J, leaving 14 bases between them. The chain's CDR3 is CASSQDLAGRADTQYF. The CDR3 nucleotides are TGCGCCAGCAGCCAAGACTTGGCGGGGCGGGCAGATACGCAGTATTTT.

This clonotype was counted ten times or more. The gene calls are TRBV7-8 and TRBJ2-1, with 8 bases matching TRBD2. V lost 6 bases, J lost 4 bases, and 5 bases stayed unmatched. CDR3 size: 14 residues. In germline, CDR1 is SGHVS, CDR2 FQNEAQ. This CDR3 reads CASRLPGGYNEQFF. The DNA of the CDR3 is TGTGCCAGCAGGCTCCCGGGGGGGTACAATGAGCAGTTCTTC. The full variable domain, in which reference TRBV7-8 and TRBJ2-1 provide the parts outside the CDR3, is GAGVSQSPRYKVAKRGQDVALRCDPISGHVSLFWYQQALGQGPEFLTYFQNEAQLDKSGLPSDRFFAERPEGSVSTLKIQRTQQEDSAVYLCASRLPGGYNEQFFGPGTRLTVL.

CDR3 nucleotide sequence: TGTGCCAGCAGCTTTGGCGGGGGTGGTGAGCAGTACTTC. It yields the protein CASSFGGGGEQYF. The chain links TRBV5-5 to TRBJ2-7; 7 nucleotides agree with TRBD2. V gave up 2 bases and J gave up 7 bases; unmatched junction bases: 6. Per germline, CDR1 SGHKS and CDR2 YYEKEE (reference sequence). The CDR3 is 13 amino acids.

V is TRBV15 and J is TRBJ2-1; 10 nucleotides agree with TRBD1. Per germline, CDR1 LNHNV and CDR2 YYDKDF (reference sequence). J gave up 2 bases and V 3 bases, and 7 bases lay outside the gene matches. The CDR3 has 17 amino acids. The chain's CDR3 is CATSRLPGQGTYNEQFF. CDR3 sequence (DNA): TGTGCCACCAGCAGGCTTCCGGGACAGGGGACCTACAATGAGCAGTTCTTC.

Many counts were recorded for this clonotype. V gene TRBV6-6 combines with J gene TRBJ2-7, with D possibly being TRBD2 (6 bases). The CDR3 has 15 amino acids. The germline V and J ends were trimmed by 4 bases and 6 bases, with 19 bases remaining between them. The germline V gene encodes CDR1 MNHNY and CDR2 SVGAGI (reference sequence). CDR3 sequence: CASSSTKEGLGEQYF. DNA of the CDR3: TGTGCCAGCAGTTCCACCAAGGAGGGGCTGGGCGAGCAGTACTTC.

In this sample, this clonotype turned up many times. In DNA form, the CDR3 reads TGTGCCAGCAGTCTCGAGGGCCATCGACTGGGGCAGTACTTC. It codes for CASSLEGHRLGQYF. V gene TRBV28 combines with J gene TRBJ2-7, with D possibly TRBD2 on 5 matching bases. V was cut by 5 bases and J by 9 bases, with 20 bases left in between. There are 14 residues in the CDR3. Germline loops: CDR1 MDHEN, CDR2 SYDVKM.

This clonotype was counted many times. The chain couples TRBV6-2 or TRBV6-3 to TRBJ2-7; D is unresolved. Looked up from germline, CDR1 is MNHEY and CDR2 is SVGEGT. The CDR3 extends over 14 amino acids. Trimming stripped 6 bases from V and 2 bases from J, with 14 bases between. CDR3 in DNA: TGTGCCAGCAGCCCCAGGAGTAAAACCTACGAGCAGTACTTC. Amino acid sequence: CASSPRSKTYEQYF.